This T cell receptor (beta chain) originates from a study of T cells in Graves' hyperthyroidism and ophthalmopathy. There are 14 residues in the CDR3. Trimming removed 4 bases from V and 0 bases from J, with 11 bases in between. Per the germline V gene, CDR1 is SGDLS and CDR2 is YYNGEE. Participants, patients aged 18 to 65, had newly diagnosed hyperthyroidism with a duration under 2 months. TCR beta CDR3 sequences were amplified from RNA transcripts. HTBI primers drove first-round RT-PCR of the TCR CDR3. TCRdb passed the multiplex PCR reads through MiXCR, listing each CDR3 protein once. The sample includes about 620,000 distinct CDR3 sequences, 15% to 20% of them seen just once. There are a few counts of this clonotype.

The chain carries TRBV9 and TRBJ2-7; D gene uncertain. This TCR derives from a woman in her 30s with Graves' hyperthyroidism. Sequenced: blood. CDR3 nucleotides: TGTGCCAGCAGCCCCTTCAGGTACTCCTACGAGCAGTACTTC. It translates to CASSPFRYSYEQYF.